The entry that follows covers one T cell receptor beta chain sequence. Its specificity is unknown. Sequencing was performed with immunoSEQ multiplex PCR; in TCRdb, only in-frame clones are kept and a portion is missing. The sample has 50,000 to 75,000 clones; approximately 78% are singletons. The data are from a study of vaccination effects on CD4 cells after COVID-19. Between the trimmed V and J ends, which lost 0 bases and 0 bases, there was a span of 6 bases. This CDR3 is 15 amino acids long. Germline lookup yields CDR1 SGHNT and CDR2 YENEEA. On day 10 of culture, CD4+ T cells were separated out. Half-medium changes using IL-2 medium occurred on days 3 and 7.

The TCR was taken from a human donor who had a prior SARS-CoV-2 infection. Sequences were derived from CD4+ T cells from PBMCs cultured without peptide, sampled before COVID-19 vaccination. J is TRBJ1-3 and V is TRBV11-3; D gene ambiguous. This CDR3 is CASSLEFSSGNTIYF. The CDR3 bases are TGTGCCAGCAGCTTAGAGTTTAGCTCTGGAAACACCATATATTTT.